The 32 T cell receptor beta chains below were found in one sample sequenced in a study of CD8 T cells in Susac syndrome. Random hexamers were used to reverse transcribe an amount of about 0.45 to 1 ug RNA. Each CDR3 protein is one row after TCRdb ran MiXCR on the immunoSEQ multiplex PCR reads. The data hold under 550,000 distinct CDR3 sequences, with more than 80% observed a single time. Sequenced input: CD8+ T cells from PBMCs. These receptors were obtained from a human donor with multiple sclerosis.

This chain connects TRBV6-1 to TRBJ1-2; 9 bases are shared with TRBD1. This CDR3 has 15 residues. J was trimmed by 3 bases and V by 4 bases; bases with no gene match: 6. Germline loops: CDR1 MNHNS, CDR2 SASEGT. The CDR3 reads CASSGWTGAHYGYTF. The CDR3 region has the DNA TGTGCCAGCAGTGGCTGGACAGGGGCTCACTATGGCTACACCTTC.

This chain links TRBV7-2 with TRBJ2-1, with 9 bases lining up with TRBD2. V was pared by 3 bases and J by 6 bases, with 6 bases of the junction left unmatched. CDR3 length: 15 amino acids. Germline CDR1 is SGHTA and CDR2 is FQGNSA. Here the CDR3 DNA reads TGTGCCAGCAGCTTGCTAGCGGGGCCCTTCAATGAGCAGTTCTTC. It yields the protein CASSLLAGPFNEQFF.

The chain joins TRBV15 to TRBJ2-1; D may be TRBD2 (6 bases). V was pared by 3 bases and J by 5 bases, with 14 bases between. This CDR3 is built from 15 residues. Germline V gives CDR1 LNHNV, CDR2 YYDKDF (reference sequence). CDR3 bases: TGTGCCACCAGCAGTGAGGAGGGTCGGAACAATGAGCAGTTCTTC. This gives the protein CATSSEEGRNNEQFF.

The chain recombines TRBV6-1 with TRBJ1-1, with TRBD1 identical over 11 bases. Per germline, CDR1 MNHNS and CDR2 SASEGT. V lost 3 bases to trimming and J lost 4 bases; unmatched junction nucleotides: 7. This CDR3 contains 16 residues. In nucleotides, the CDR3 is TGTGCCAGCAGTGACAGTCCCGGGACAGGGGGCACTGAAGCTTTCTTT. Encoded protein: CASSDSPGTGGTEAFF.

This chain connects TRBV6-5 to TRBJ1-1; TRBD1 is a possible D gene (5 bases). With 5 bases removed from V and 4 bases from J, the gap between germline ends came to 14 bases. The germline CDR1 and CDR2 sequences are MNHEY and SVGAGI. The CDR3 contains 14 residues. In nucleotides, the CDR3 is TGTGCCAGCAGTCCGACAGCTGGGGTCACTGAAGCTTTCTTT. Protein sequence: CASSPTAGVTEAFF.

This clonotype turned up a few times. V usage is TRBV6-5 and J usage is TRBJ2-7; no firm D call. V gave up 5 bases and J gave up 3 bases, with 5 bases separating them. The CDR3 has 11 residues. Germline assignment: CDR1 MNHEY and CDR2 SVGAGI. The CDR3 loop reads CASSNIYEQYF. DNA for the CDR3: TGTGCCAGCAGTAACATCTACGAGCAGTACTTC.

J is TRBJ2-2 and V is TRBV19; D not certain. The ends were cut back, 11 bases at V and 1 base at J, with 26 bases in the middle. CDR1 is LNHDA, CDR2 SQIVND, per germline (reference sequence). The CDR3 has 18 residues. This CDR3 is CASQESTLTELNTGELFF. As DNA, the CDR3 is TGTGCCTCTCAGGAGAGTACTCTCACCGAACTGAACACCGGGGAGCTGTTTTTT.

The CDR3 spells CASNLQGGWTEAFF. CDR3 bases: TGTGCCAGTAATCTACAGGGAGGATGGACTGAAGCTTTCTTT. This chain connects TRBV19 to TRBJ1-1, with D tentatively TRBD1 (6 bases). The CDR3 extends over 14 amino acids. Germline loops: CDR1 LNHDA, CDR2 SQIVND (reference sequence). V lost 7 bases to trimming and J lost 5 bases, with 17 bases between them. The whole variable domain, filled in from reference TRBV19 and TRBJ1-1, reads DGGITQSPKYLFRKEGQNVTLSCEQNLNHDAMYWYRQDPGQGLRLIYYSQIVNDFQKGDIAEGYSVSREKKESFPLTVTSAQKNPTAFYLCASNLQGGWTEAFFGQGTRLTVV.

The gene calls are TRBV6-5 and TRBJ1-2, with unresolved D. The V gene's germline CDR1 is MNHEY and CDR2 SVGAGI. V dropped 2 bases and J dropped 2 bases, with 18 bases sitting between them. The CDR3 is 17 residues long. CDR3 residues: CASSYASPGGKNYGYTF. The CDR3 DNA reads TGTGCCAGCAGTTACGCTTCCCCGGGCGGAAAAAACTATGGCTACACCTTC.

This chain's CDR3 is CASSYPGTVTDTQYF. The CDR3 nucleotides are TGTGCCAGCAGTTACCCCGGGACAGTAACAGATACGCAGTATTTT. V is TRBV6-5 and J is TRBJ2-3; 7 bases agree with TRBD1. Germline-derived CDR1 and CDR2 are MNHEY and SVGAGI. The CDR3 extends over 15 amino acids. V was clipped by 2 bases and J by 3 bases; unmatched bases: 5.

V is TRBV10-3 and J is TRBJ2-1, with 15 positions matching TRBD2. V was clipped by 0 bases and J by 0 bases; unmatched bases: 6. The V gene's germline CDR1 is ENHRY and CDR2 SYGVKD. This CDR3 has 20 residues. CDR3 residues: CAISESGLAGGLSSYNEQFF. In DNA, the CDR3 is TGTGCCATCAGTGAGTCTGGACTAGCGGGAGGGTTAAGCTCCTACAATGAGCAGTTCTTC.

The chain combines TRBV2 with TRBJ1-2; 9 bases match TRBD1. The junction had 11 bases not matched to a gene; V was cut back by 4 bases and J by 5 bases. The CDR3 runs 16 residues. Germline CDR1 and CDR2: SNHLY and FYNNEI. CDR3 sequence (DNA): TGTGCCAGCAGTGGGGCCCGGGACAGGGAACTTTATGGCTACACCTTC. Translation gives CASSGARDRELYGYTF.

J is TRBJ2-5 and V is TRBV6-5; 7 bases are shared with TRBD2. The CDR3 contains 16 residues. Per the germline V gene, CDR1 is MNHEY and CDR2 is SVGAGI. V was pared by 0 bases and J by 2 bases, with 6 bases of the junction left unmatched. The CDR3 loop is CASSYSPGGSQETQYF. CDR3 DNA: TGTGCCAGCAGTTACTCCCCGGGCGGGAGTCAAGAGACCCAGTACTTC.

The chain has TRBV5-4 and TRBJ2-4; D ambiguous. CDR1 SGHNT and CDR2 YYREEE come from the germline V gene (reference sequence). Trimming removed 1 base at V and 2 bases at J, with 13 bases between. The CDR3 extends over 16 amino acids. This CDR3 reads CASSLSEPNPKNIQYF. In nucleotides, the CDR3 is TGTGCCAGCAGCTTGTCGGAGCCCAACCCCAAAAACATTCAGTACTTC.

With respect to this clonotype: The conserved closing phenylalanine or tryptophan is absent in this CDR3, likely reflecting a read error. The rearrangement joins TRBV28 to TRBJ2-5; D call uncertain. Between the trimmed V and J ends, which lost 2 bases and 0 bases, there was a span of 10 bases. Per the germline V gene, CDR1 is MDHEN and CDR2 is SYDVKM. This CDR3 has 15 residues. CDR3 bases: TGTGCCAGCAGTTTAAGTTTCCAGTACCAAGAGACCCAGTACTCC. The encoded protein is CASSLSFQYQETQYS.

The table lists this clonotype with a count of one. This CDR3 is CASSQTRTRIAKNIQYF. In nucleotides, the CDR3 is TGCGCCAGCAGTCAAACCCGGACAAGGATTGCCAAAAACATTCAGTACTTC. V and J are TRBV23-1 and TRBJ2-4, with a weak D call TRBD1 (5 bases). TRBV23-1 is recorded as an ORF, its role being uncertain. V shed 2 bases and J shed 1 base, with 15 bases lying between them. The CDR3 sequence is 17 residues long.

The CDR3 region is CASSLRRQGSYEQYF. The CDR3 nucleotides are TGCGCCAGCAGCTTGCGTCGACAGGGCAGCTACGAGCAGTACTTC. The rearrangement links TRBV5-1 to TRBJ2-7; 7 bases match TRBD1. The germline gives CDR1 SGHRS, CDR2 YFSETQ. The trim removed 1 base at V and 3 bases at J, leaving 7 bases unmatched. The CDR3 spans 15 residues.

The J gene is TRBJ2-3, the V gene TRBV10-3, with 14 bases that match TRBD2. The length of the CDR3 is 19 residues. The junction had 9 bases not matched to a gene; V was cut back by 0 bases and J by 4 bases. The germline V gene encodes CDR1 ENHRY and CDR2 SYGVKD. The chain's CDR3 is CAISESIGRLAGGPDTQYF. DNA of the CDR3: TGTGCCATCAGTGAGTCCATAGGAAGACTAGCGGGAGGGCCAGATACGCAGTATTTT.

This chain joins TRBV4-1 and TRBJ1-5, with 8 bases identical to TRBD1. Trimming took 1 base from V and 6 from J; bases not matched to a gene: 2. The CDR3 is 14 residues long. Germline V gene data show CDR1 as MGHRA and CDR2 as YSYEKL. Here the CDR3 reads CASSQAQGAQPQHF. DNA of the CDR3: TGCGCCAGCAGCCAAGCCCAGGGGGCTCAGCCCCAGCATTTT.

V is TRBV27 and J is TRBJ2-2; maybe TRBD2 (5 bases). The CDR3 consists of 14 residues. The V end was cut by 3 bases, the J end by 6 bases, with 11 bases between. Germline lookup yields CDR1 MNHEY and CDR2 SMNVEV (reference sequence). This CDR3 is CASSLAGTAGELFF. Written as DNA, the CDR3 is TGTGCCAGCAGTTTGGCGGGTACTGCCGGGGAGCTGTTTTTT.

The CDR3 bases are TGTGCCAGCAGAATTGGGGGTGCCGGGGAGCTGTTTTTT. This gives the protein CASRIGGAGELFF. This rearrangement joins TRBV7-9 to TRBJ2-2; tentatively, D is TRBD1 or TRBD2 (5 bases each). V was pared by 6 bases and J by 6 bases, with 11 bases between. The CDR3 is 13 amino acids. Germline CDR1 and CDR2: SEHNR and FQNEAQ (reference sequence).

The chain uses TRBV27 and TRBJ2-7, with 14 bases matching TRBD2. V was clipped by 2 bases and J by 6 bases; unmatched bases: 12. The CDR3 extends over 18 amino acids. The germline gives CDR1 MNHEY, CDR2 SMNVEV (reference sequence). CDR3 in amino acids: CASSLTHQGLAGEFEQYF. CDR3 in DNA: TGTGCCAGCAGTTTAACGCACCAGGGACTAGCGGGAGAGTTCGAGCAGTACTTC.

The genes are TRBV19 and TRBJ1-1; TRBD1 aligns across 7 bases. The CDR3 length is 16 residues. Germline V CDR1 and CDR2: LNHDA, SQIVND (reference sequence). The V and J ends lost 3 bases and 0 bases, in that order; junction bases with no gene match: 7. CDR3 residues: CASSIGTELMNTEAFF. In nucleotides, the CDR3 is TGTGCCAGTAGTATCGGGACAGAACTTATGAACACTGAAGCTTTCTTT.

The chain carries TRBV27 and TRBJ2-7; 11 nucleotides align to TRBD2. Looked up from germline, CDR1 is MNHEY and CDR2 is SMNVEV (reference sequence). After removal of 6 bases from V and 6 bases from J, the junction contained 10 bases not matched to a gene. CDR3 length equals 15 residues. The CDR3 loop is CASSPGLAAPSEQYF. The CDR3 nucleotides read TGTGCCAGCAGCCCGGGACTAGCGGCCCCCTCCGAGCAGTACTTC.

This rearrangement joins TRBV28 to TRBJ2-2; D uncertain. CDR1 and CDR2 (germline): MDHEN, SYDVKM. V gave up 8 bases and J gave up 7 bases, with 8 bases separating them. CDR3 size: 11 residues. As DNA, the CDR3 is TGTGCCAGCGGGGAAATCGGGGAGCTGTTTTTT. It translates to CASGEIGELFF. Complete variable domain (other parts from reference TRBV28 and TRBJ2-2): DVKVTQSSRYLVKRTGEKVFLECVQDMDHENMFWYRQDPGLGLRLIYFSYDVKMKEKGDIPEGYSVSREKKERFSLILESASTNQTSMYLCASGEIGELFFGEGSRLTVL.

The chain links TRBV5-4 to TRBJ2-4; 7 nucleotides align to TRBD2. The germline CDR1 and CDR2 sequences are SGHNT and YYREEE (reference sequence). The junction had 10 bases not matched to a gene; V was cut back by 5 bases and J by 5 bases. The CDR3 is made up of 15 amino acids. CDR3 in amino acids: CASSQLGEGQNIQYF. For the CDR3, the DNA is TGTGCCAGCAGTCAGCTAGGGGAGGGCCAAAACATTCAGTACTTC.

As regards this clonotype: One end of the junction fails to match germline, which may point to a read error. In DNA, the CDR3 is TGTGCCAGCAGCAGAGGGACGGACTCCTACGAGCAGTACTTC. Amino acid sequence: CASSRGTDSYEQYF. The V call is TRBV5-1, the J call TRBJ2-7; possibly TRBD1 or TRBD2 for D (5 bases each). The CDR3 is made up of 14 amino acids. CDR1 SGHRS and CDR2 YFSETQ come from the germline V gene.

J is TRBJ1-1 and V is TRBV29-1; D is unresolved. The CDR3 runs 10 residues. The V gene lost 5 bases and the J gene lost 6 bases, with 7 bases spanning the gap. Germline loops: CDR1 SQVTM, CDR2 ANQGSEA. This CDR3 reads CSVPDPEAFF. CDR3 in DNA: TGCAGCGTTCCCGATCCTGAAGCTTTCTTT.

This chain joins TRBV27 and TRBJ1-1, with no clear D. This CDR3 is built from 13 residues. Looked up from germline, CDR1 is MNHEY and CDR2 is SMNVEV (reference sequence). V was shortened by 5 bases and J by 4 bases, with 11 bases between the two germline ends. This chain's CDR3 is CASSRGSRTEAFF. The CDR3 DNA is TGTGCCAGCAGTAGAGGGTCGCGCACTGAAGCTTTCTTT.

The gene calls are TRBV20-1 and TRBJ1-2, with a possible D match to TRBD1 (6 bases). V gave up 3 bases and J gave up 7 bases, with 9 bases separating them. The germline V gene encodes CDR1 DFQATT and CDR2 SNEGSKA (reference sequence). The length of the CDR3 is 11 residues. The CDR3 DNA is TGCAGTGCTAGTGGGGGCGGTGGCTACACCTTC. It encodes CSASGGGGYTF.

The count of this clonotype is one. This chain uses TRBV27 with TRBJ2-7, with D possibly TRBD1 on 6 matching bases. Per the germline V gene, CDR1 is MNHEY and CDR2 is SMNVEV (reference sequence). This CDR3 is built from 13 residues. Trimming removed 6 bases from V and 6 bases from J, with 15 bases in between. CDR3 bases: TGTGCCAGCAGCCTACATTCAGGGGCCGAGCAGTACTTC. Protein: CASSLHSGAEQYF.

The rearrangement joins TRBV4-1 to TRBJ2-3; D possibly corresponds to TRBD1 (6 bases). V dropped 4 bases and J dropped 8 bases, with 13 bases sitting between them. Germline values: CDR1 MGHRA, CDR2 YSYEKL. The CDR3 spans 13 residues. CDR3 DNA sequence: TGCGCCAGCAGCCGAGCAAAAGGGGGTACGCAGTATTTT. Translating gives CASSRAKGGTQYF.